These 11 T cell receptor beta chains were all obtained from the same sample, sequenced in a study of a mutant IDH1 vaccine in newly diagnosed glioma. These receptors are not linked to any known antigen. Stated time point: week 5, during vaccination. With topical imiquimod, each dose of the vaccine consisted of 300 ug of mutant IDH1 20-mer peptide. Produced via immunoSEQ multiplex PCR; TCRdb's table is partial and in-frame only. The sample lists 30,000 to 40,000 clones, approximately 80% occurring once. The starting material was PBMCs, obtained from a glioma patient whose treatment included an IDH1 peptide vaccine. These receptors were taken from a man over 45 with glioma.

The chain has TRBV25-1 and TRBJ2-3; D ambiguous. The germline V and J ends were trimmed by 0 bases and 6 bases, with 10 bases remaining between them. The CDR3 contains 14 residues. Per the germline V gene, CDR1 is MGHDK and CDR2 is SYGVNS. The CDR3 DNA is TGTGCCAGCAGTGAATACGGCTCCGAGGATACGCAGTATTTT. Encoded protein: CASSEYGSEDTQYF.

This clone was detected only a few times. The chain's CDR3 is CASSPGNNQPQHF. DNA of the CDR3: TGTGCCAGCTCACCCGGGAATAATCAGCCCCAGCATTTT. J is TRBJ1-5 and V is TRBV18, with D uncertain. Per the germline V gene, CDR1 is KGHSH and CDR2 is LQKENI. The V gene lost 3 bases and the J gene lost 4 bases, with 7 bases spanning the gap. The CDR3 consists of 13 residues. The whole variable domain, remainder taken from reference TRBV18 and TRBJ1-5, is NAGVMQNPRHLVRRRGQEARLRCSPMKGHSHVYWYRQLPEEGLKFMVYLQKENIIDESGMPKERFSAEFPKEGPSILRIQQVVRGDSAAYFCASSPGNNQPQHFGDGTRLSIL.

The chain combines TRBV6-1 with TRBJ1-1; D is ambiguous. The CDR3 sequence is 15 residues long. Trimming cost V 2 bases and J 6 bases, with 16 bases left between them. Germline assignment: CDR1 MNHNS and CDR2 SASEGT. CDR3 bases: TGTGCCAGCAGTGAATGGGCGACGTCCAGCCCTGAAGCTTTCTTT. This encodes CASSEWATSSPEAFF.

This clone was seen more than once but under ten times. V is TRBV7-3 and J is TRBJ2-7; tentatively, D is TRBD1 (5 bases). V lost 6 bases and J 2 bases, leaving 14 bases between the germline ends. The germline gives CDR1 SGHTA, CDR2 FQGTGA. The CDR3 consists of 14 residues. The CDR3: CASSQAQGAYEQYF. The CDR3 DNA sequence: TGTGCCAGCAGTCAGGCGCAGGGCGCCTACGAGCAGTACTTC.

The genes are TRBV6-5 and TRBJ1-2, with a tentative D call TRBD1 (6 bases). The V gene lost 0 bases and the J gene lost 4 bases, with 12 bases spanning the gap. The germline gives CDR1 MNHEY, CDR2 SVGAGI. The CDR3 extends over 15 amino acids. The CDR3 region is CASSYSTGGVYGYTF. The CDR3 DNA sequence: TGTGCCAGCAGTTACTCGACAGGAGGGGTCTATGGCTACACCTTC.

V gene TRBV5-4 combines with J gene TRBJ1-2, with D maybe TRBD1 (6 bases). There are 13 residues in the CDR3. Germline assignment: CDR1 SGHNT and CDR2 YYREEE (reference sequence). Trimming pared 1 base from V and 3 bases from J, leaving 7 bases between. The CDR3 sequence: CASSLRQDYGYTF. The CDR3 nucleotides are TGTGCCAGCAGCTTGAGACAGGACTATGGCTACACCTTC.

The genes are TRBV6-4 and TRBJ2-3; 9 nucleotides agree with TRBD1. Germline lookup yields CDR1 MRHNA and CDR2 SNTAGT. Trimming took 4 bases from V and 1 from J; bases not matched to a gene: 0. The CDR3 has 14 amino acids. The CDR3 coding sequence is TGTGCCAGCAGTGGACAGGGGGGCACAGATACGCAGTATTTT. Translation gives CASSGQGGTDTQYF.

The chain combines TRBV4-1 with TRBJ2-3; 7 nucleotides match TRBD2. There are 15 residues in the CDR3. Germline-derived CDR1 and CDR2 are MGHRA and YSYEKL. V was pared by 3 bases and J by 3 bases, with 6 bases of the junction left unmatched. The CDR3: CASSQWGGSTDTQYF. The CDR3 bases are TGCGCCAGCAGCCAGTGGGGGGGGAGTACAGATACGCAGTATTTT.

Within the sample, this clone is medium-sized (0.01 to 0.1%). The chain couples TRBV30 to TRBJ1-5; D is perhaps TRBD1 (5 bases). The germline gives CDR1 GTSNPN, CDR2 SVGIG (reference sequence). Trimming pared 0 bases from V and 6 bases from J, leaving 18 bases between. The CDR3 loop spans 16 amino acids. CDR3 amino acids: CAWSVGAGPSGQPQHF. The CDR3 DNA follows: TGTGCCTGGAGTGTAGGGGCGGGTCCCTCGGGTCAGCCCCAGCATTTT.

This chain connects TRBV6-1 to TRBJ2-3; 10 bases fit TRBD1. The CDR3 spans 14 residues. Germline V lookup: CDR1 MNHNS, CDR2 SASEGT. Trimming cost V 9 bases and J 3 bases; bases outside gene matches: 6. CDR3 region: CASRDRGWTDTQYF. CDR3 in DNA: TGTGCCAGTCGGGACAGGGGATGGACAGATACGCAGTATTTT.

A single count supports this clone. V usage is TRBV28 and J usage is TRBJ1-5; a weak D match, TRBD1 (5 bases). From germline, CDR1 is MDHEN and CDR2 SYDVKM. The germline V and J ends were trimmed by 8 bases and 2 bases, with 7 bases remaining between them. The CDR3 consists of 12 residues. CDR3: CASGGGNQPQHF. CDR3 coding DNA: TGTGCCAGCGGGGGTGGCAATCAGCCCCAGCATTTT.